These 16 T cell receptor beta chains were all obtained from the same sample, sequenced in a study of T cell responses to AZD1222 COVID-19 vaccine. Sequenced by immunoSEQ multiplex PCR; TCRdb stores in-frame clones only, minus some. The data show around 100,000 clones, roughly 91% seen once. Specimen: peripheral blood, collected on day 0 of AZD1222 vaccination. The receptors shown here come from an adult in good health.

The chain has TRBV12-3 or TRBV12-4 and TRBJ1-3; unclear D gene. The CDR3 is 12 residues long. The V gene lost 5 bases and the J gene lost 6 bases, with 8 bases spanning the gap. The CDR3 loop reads CASSLGVNTIYF. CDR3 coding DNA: TGTGCCAGCAGTCTGGGAGTAAACACCATATATTTT.

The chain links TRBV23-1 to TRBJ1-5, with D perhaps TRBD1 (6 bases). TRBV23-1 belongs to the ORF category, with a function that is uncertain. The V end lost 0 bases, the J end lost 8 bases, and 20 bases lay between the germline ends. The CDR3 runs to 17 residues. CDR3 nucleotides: TGCGCCAGCAGTCAATCTCTTTACAGGGTAGGAAAGGAGCCCCAGCATTTT. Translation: CASSQSLYRVGKEPQHF.

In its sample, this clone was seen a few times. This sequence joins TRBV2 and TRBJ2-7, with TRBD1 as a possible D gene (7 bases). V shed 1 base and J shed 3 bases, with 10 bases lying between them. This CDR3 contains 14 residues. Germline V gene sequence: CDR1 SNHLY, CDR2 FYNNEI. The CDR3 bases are TGTGCCAGCAGTGAAGGGAGGGGGCGCTACGAGCAGTACTTC. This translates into CASSEGRGRYEQYF.

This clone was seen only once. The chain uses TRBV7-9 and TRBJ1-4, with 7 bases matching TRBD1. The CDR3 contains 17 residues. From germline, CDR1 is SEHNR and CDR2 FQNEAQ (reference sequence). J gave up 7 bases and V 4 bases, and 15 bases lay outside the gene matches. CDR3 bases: TGTGCCAGCAGCTCTACTCGACAGGGCGGTTTTAGTGAAAAACTGTTTTTT. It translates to CASSSTRQGGFSEKLFF.

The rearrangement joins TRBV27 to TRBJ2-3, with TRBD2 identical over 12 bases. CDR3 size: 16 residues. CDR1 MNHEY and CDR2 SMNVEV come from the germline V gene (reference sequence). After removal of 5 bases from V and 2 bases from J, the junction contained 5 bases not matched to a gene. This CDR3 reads CASSPLAGGYTDTQYF. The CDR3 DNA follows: TGTGCCAGCAGTCCCCTAGCGGGAGGGTACACAGATACGCAGTATTTT.

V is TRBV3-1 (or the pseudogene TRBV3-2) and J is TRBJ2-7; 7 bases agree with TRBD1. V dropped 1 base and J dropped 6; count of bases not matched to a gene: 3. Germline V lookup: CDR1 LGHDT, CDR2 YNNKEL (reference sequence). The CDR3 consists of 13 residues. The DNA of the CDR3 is TGTGCCAGCAGCCAAGCAGGGGGTAGCGAGCAGTACTTC. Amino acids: CASSQAGGSEQYF.

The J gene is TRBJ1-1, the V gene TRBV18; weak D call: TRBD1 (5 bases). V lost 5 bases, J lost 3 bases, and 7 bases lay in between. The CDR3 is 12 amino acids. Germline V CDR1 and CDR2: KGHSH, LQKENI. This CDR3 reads CASSIQDTEAFF. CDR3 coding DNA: TGTGCCAGCTCAATACAGGACACTGAAGCTTTCTTT.

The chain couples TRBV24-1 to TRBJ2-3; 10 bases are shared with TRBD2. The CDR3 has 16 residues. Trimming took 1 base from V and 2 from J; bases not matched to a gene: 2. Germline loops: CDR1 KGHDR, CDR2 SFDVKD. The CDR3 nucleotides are TGTGCCACCAGTGATTTCCTAGCGGGGGACACAGATACGCAGTATTTT. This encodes CATSDFLAGDTDTQYF.

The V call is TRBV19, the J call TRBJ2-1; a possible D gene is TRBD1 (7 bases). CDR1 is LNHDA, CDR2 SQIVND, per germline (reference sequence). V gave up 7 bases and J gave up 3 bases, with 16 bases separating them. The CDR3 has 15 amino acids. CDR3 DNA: TGTGCCAGTACTCCTGGGGGGACAGACTACAATGAGCAGTTCTTC. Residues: CASTPGGTDYNEQFF.

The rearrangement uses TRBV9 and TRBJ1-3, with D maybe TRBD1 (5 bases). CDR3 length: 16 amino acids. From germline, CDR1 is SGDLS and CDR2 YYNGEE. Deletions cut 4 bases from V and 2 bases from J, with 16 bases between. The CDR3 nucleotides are TGTGCCAGCAGCTCGCCAGGGTCGGGGGCTGGAAACACCATATATTTT. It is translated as CASSSPGSGAGNTIYF.

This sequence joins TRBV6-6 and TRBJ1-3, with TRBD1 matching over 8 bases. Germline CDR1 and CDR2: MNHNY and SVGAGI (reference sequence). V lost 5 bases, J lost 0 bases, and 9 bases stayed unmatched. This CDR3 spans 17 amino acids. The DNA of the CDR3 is TGTGCCAGCAGTCCAACAGGACAGGGAATCTCTGGAAACACCATATATTTT. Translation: CASSPTGQGISGNTIYF.

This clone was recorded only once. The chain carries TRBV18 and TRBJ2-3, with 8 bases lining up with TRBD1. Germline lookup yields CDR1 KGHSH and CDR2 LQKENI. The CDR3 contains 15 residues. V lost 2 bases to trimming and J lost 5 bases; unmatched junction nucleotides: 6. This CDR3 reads CASSPGQGAGDTQYF. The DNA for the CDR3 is TGTGCCAGCTCACCAGGGCAGGGGGCAGGAGATACGCAGTATTTT.

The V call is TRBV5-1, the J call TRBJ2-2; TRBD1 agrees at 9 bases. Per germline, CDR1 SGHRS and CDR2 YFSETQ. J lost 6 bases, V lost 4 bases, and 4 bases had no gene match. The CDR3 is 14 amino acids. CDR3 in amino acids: CASSEGTGSGELFF. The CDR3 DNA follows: TGCGCCAGCAGCGAGGGGACAGGGTCCGGGGAGCTGTTTTTT. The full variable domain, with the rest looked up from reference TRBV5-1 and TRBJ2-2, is KAGVTQTPRYLIKTRGQQVTLSCSPISGHRSVSWYQQTPGQGLQFLFEYFSETQRNKGNFPGRFSGRQFSNSRSEMNVSTLELGDSALYLCASSEGTGSGELFFGEGSRLTVL.

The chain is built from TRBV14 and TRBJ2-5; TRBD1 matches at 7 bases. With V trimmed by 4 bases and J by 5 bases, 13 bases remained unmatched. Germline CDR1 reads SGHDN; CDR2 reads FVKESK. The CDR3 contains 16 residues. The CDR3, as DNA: TGTGCCAGCAGCCGGTTCTCACGGCACAGGGGTGAGACCCAGTACTTC. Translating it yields CASSRFSRHRGETQYF.

CDR3 bases: TGTGCCAGCTCATTTTCCGGGACAGAGGGCGAGCAGTACTTC. Encoded protein: CASSFSGTEGEQYF. This chain joins TRBV18 and TRBJ2-7, with TRBD1 matching 7 bases. The germline CDR1 and CDR2 sequences are KGHSH and LQKENI. Germline trimming cut 5 bases from V and 6 bases from J; bases unmatched to any gene: 10. The CDR3 covers 14 residues.

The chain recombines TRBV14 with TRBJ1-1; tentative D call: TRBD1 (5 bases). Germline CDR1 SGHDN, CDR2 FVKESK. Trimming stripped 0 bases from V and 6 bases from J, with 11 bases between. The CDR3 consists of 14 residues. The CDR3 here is CASSQDWGIAEAFF. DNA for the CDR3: TGTGCCAGCAGCCAAGATTGGGGGATCGCTGAAGCTTTCTTT.